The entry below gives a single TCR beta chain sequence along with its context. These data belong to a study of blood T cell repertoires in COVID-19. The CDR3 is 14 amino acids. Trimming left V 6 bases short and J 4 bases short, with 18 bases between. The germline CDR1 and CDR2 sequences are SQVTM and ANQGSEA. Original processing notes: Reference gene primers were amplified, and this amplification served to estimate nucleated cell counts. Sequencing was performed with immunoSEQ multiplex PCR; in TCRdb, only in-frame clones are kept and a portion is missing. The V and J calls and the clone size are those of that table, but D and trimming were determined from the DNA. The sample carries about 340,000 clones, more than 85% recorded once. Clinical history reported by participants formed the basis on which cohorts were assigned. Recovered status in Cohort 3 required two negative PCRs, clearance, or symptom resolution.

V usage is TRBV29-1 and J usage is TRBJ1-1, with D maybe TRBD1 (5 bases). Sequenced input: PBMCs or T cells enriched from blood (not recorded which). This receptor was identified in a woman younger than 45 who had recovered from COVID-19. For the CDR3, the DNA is TGCAGCGTAAGGGACGGAGGGTTGAGCACTGAAGCTTTCTTT. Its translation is CSVRDGGLSTEAFF.